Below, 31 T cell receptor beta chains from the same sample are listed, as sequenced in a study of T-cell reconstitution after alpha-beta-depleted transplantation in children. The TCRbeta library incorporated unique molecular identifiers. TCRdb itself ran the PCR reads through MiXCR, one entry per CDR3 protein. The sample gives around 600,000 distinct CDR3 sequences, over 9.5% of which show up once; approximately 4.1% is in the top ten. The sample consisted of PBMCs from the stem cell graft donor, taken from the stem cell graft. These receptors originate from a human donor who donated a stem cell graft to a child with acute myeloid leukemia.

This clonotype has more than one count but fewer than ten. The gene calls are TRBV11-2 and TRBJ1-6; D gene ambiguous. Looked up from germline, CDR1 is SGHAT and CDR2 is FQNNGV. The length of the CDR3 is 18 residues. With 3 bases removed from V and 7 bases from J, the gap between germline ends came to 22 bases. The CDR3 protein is CASSFGSQHRGLNSPLHF. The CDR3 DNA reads TGTGCCAGCAGCTTCGGGTCACAGCACCGAGGATTAAATTCACCCCTCCACTTT.

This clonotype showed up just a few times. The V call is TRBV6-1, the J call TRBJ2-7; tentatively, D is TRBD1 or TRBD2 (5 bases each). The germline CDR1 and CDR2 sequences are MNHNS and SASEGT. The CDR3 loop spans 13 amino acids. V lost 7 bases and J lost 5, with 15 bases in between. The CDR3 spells CASTPLGDDEQYF. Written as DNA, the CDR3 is TGTGCCAGCACCCCCCTCGGGGACGACGAGCAGTACTTC.

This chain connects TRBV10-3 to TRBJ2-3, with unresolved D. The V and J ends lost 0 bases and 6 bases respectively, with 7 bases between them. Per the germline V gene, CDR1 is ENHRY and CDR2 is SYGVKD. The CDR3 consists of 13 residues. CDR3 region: CAISESIGDTQYF. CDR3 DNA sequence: TGTGCCATCAGTGAGTCAATCGGGGATACGCAGTATTTT.

This chain's CDR3 is CSVQGASFHTEAFF. CDR3 DNA sequence: TGCAGCGTTCAGGGGGCCAGTTTCCACACTGAAGCTTTCTTT. V and J are TRBV29-1 and TRBJ1-1, with 8 positions matching TRBD1. Germline V gene sequence: CDR1 SQVTM, CDR2 ANQGSEA. V gave up 5 bases and J gave up 3 bases; unmatched junction bases: 8. The CDR3 runs to 14 residues.

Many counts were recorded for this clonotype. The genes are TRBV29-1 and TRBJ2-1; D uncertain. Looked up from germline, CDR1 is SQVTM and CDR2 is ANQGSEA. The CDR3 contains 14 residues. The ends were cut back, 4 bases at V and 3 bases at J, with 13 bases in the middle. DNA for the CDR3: TGCAGCGTTGCCCGGTTGGGCTTCTACAATGAGCAGTTCTTC. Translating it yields CSVARLGFYNEQFF.

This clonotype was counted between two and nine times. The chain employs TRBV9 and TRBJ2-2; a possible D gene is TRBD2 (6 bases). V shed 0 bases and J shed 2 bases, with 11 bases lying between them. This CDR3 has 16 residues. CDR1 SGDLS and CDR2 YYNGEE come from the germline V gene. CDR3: CASSVGLRDNTGELFF. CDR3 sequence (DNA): TGTGCCAGCAGCGTAGGACTGCGGGATAACACCGGGGAGCTGTTTTTT.

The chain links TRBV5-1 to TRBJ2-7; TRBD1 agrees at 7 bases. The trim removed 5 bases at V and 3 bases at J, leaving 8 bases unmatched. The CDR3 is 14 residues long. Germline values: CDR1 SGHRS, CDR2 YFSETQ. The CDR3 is CASRRGTVDYEQYF. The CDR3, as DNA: TGCGCCAGCAGGCGAGGGACAGTAGACTACGAGCAGTACTTC.

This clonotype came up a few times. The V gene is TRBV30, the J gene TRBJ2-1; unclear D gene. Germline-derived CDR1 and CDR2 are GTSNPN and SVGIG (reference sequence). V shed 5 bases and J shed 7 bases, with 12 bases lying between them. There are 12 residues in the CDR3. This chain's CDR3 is CAWGKDGNEQFF. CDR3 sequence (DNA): TGTGCCTGGGGAAAAGACGGAAATGAGCAGTTCTTC. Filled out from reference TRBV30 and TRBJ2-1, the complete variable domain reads SQTIHQWPATLVQPVGSPLSLECTVEGTSNPNLYWYRQAAGRGLQLLFYSVGIGQISSEVPQNLSASRPQDRQFILSSKKLLLSDSGFYLCAWGKDGNEQFFGPGTRLTVL.

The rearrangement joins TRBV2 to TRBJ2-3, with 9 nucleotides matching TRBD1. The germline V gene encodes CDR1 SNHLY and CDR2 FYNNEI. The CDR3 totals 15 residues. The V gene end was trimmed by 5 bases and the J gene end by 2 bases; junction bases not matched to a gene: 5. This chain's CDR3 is CASSPGQGITDTQYF. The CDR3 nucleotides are TGTGCCAGCAGTCCGGGACAGGGTATCACAGATACGCAGTATTTT.

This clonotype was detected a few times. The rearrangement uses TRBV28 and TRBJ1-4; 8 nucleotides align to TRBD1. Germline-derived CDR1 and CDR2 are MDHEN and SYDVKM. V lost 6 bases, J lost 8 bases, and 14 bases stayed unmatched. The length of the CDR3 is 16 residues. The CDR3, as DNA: TGTGCCAGCAGCGGACAGGGCGCAGGGAAAAACGAAAAACTGTTTTTT. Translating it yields CASSGQGAGKNEKLFF.

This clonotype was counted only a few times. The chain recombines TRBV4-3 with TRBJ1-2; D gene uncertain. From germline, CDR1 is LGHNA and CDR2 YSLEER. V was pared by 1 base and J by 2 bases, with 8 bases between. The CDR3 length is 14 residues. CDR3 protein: CASSQVAGNYGYTF. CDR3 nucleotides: TGCGCCAGCAGCCAAGTGGCGGGGAACTATGGCTACACCTTC.

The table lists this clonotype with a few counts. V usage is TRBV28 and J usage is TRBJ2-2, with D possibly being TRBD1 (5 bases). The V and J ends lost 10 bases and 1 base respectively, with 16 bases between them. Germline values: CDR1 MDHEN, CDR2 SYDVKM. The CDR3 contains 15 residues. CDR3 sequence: CAIPQGSVNTGELFF. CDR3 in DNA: TGTGCCATCCCTCAGGGATCTGTGAACACCGGGGAGCTGTTTTTT.

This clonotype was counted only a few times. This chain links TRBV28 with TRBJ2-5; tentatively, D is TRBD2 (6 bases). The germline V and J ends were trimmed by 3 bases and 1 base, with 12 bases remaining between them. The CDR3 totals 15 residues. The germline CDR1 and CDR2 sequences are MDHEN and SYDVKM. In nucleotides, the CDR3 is TGTGCCAGCAGTTTGGCGGGAACCCCCCAAGAGACCCAGTACTTC. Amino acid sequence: CASSLAGTPQETQYF.

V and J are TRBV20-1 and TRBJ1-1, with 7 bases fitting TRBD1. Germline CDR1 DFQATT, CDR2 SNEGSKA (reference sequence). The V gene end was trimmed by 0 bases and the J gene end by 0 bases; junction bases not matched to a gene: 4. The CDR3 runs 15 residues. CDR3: CSARDQGGVNTEAFF. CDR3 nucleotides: TGCAGTGCTAGAGATCAGGGGGGCGTGAACACTGAAGCTTTCTTT.

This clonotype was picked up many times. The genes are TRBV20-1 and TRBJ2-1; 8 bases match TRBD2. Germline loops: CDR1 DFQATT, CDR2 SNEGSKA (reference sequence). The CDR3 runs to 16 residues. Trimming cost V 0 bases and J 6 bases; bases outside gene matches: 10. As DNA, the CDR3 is TGCAGTGCTAGAGATCCAGCGGGAGTCCTTGGCAATGAGCAGTTCTTC. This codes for CSARDPAGVLGNEQFF.

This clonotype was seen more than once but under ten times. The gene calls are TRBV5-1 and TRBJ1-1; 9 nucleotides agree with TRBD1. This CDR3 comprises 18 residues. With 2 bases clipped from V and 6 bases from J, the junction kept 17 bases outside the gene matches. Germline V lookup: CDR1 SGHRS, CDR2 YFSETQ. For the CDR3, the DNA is TGCGCCAGCAGCTTCAGAGCTAATCCGGGACAGGGCCCTCCTGAAGCTTTCTTT. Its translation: CASSFRANPGQGPPEAFF.

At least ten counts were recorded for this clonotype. The CDR3 DNA reads as TGTGCCAGCAGCTTAGCGGGCAGGGAGAACACTGAAGCTTTCTTT. Its translation: CASSLAGRENTEAFF. The gene calls are TRBV7-9 and TRBJ1-1; a weak D match, TRBD1 (5 bases). Trimming stripped 0 bases from V and 1 base from J, with 9 bases between. CDR3 length equals 15 residues. Germline CDR1 and CDR2: SEHNR and FQNEAQ (reference sequence).

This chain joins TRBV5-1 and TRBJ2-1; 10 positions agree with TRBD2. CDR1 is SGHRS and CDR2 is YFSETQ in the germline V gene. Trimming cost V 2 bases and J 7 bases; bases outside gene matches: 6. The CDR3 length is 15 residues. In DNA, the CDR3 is TGCGCCAGCAGCTTCTCAGCGGGAGGGATAAATGAGCAGTTCTTC. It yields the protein CASSFSAGGINEQFF.

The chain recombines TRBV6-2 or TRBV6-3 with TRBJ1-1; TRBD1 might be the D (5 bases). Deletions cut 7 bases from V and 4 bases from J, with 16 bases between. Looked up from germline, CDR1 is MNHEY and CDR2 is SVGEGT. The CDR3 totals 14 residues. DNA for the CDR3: TGTGCCAGCATCGGGCCGGGAAGGGGCACTGAAGCTTTCTTT. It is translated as CASIGPGRGTEAFF.

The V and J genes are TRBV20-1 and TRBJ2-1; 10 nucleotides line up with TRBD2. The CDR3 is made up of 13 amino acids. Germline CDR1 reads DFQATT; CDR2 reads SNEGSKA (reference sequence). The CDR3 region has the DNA TGCACCCCTGAGCGGGAGGGCCACAATGAGCAGTTCTTC. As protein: CTPEREGHNEQFF.

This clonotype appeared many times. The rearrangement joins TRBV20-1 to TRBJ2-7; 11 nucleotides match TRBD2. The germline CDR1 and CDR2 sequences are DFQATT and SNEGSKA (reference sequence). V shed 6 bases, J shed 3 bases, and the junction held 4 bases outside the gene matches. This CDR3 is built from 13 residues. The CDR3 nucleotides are TGCAGTGCCCGACTAGCGGGAATCTACGAGCAGTACTTC. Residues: CSARLAGIYEQYF.

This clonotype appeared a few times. DNA for the CDR3: TGCAGTGCCTACAGGGGGGGGACGAATCAGCCCCAGCATTTT. Translated, it gives CSAYRGGTNQPQHF. V is TRBV20-1 and J is TRBJ1-5; 8 bases agree with TRBD1. The trim removed 6 bases at V and 4 bases at J, leaving 8 bases unmatched. Germline V CDR1 and CDR2: DFQATT, SNEGSKA (reference sequence). This CDR3 is built from 14 residues.

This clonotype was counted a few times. CDR3 nucleotides: TGTGCCAGCAGTGAAGCACTGACAGGTCGATGGGGCTACACCTTC. Its translation is CASSEALTGRWGYTF. The chain combines TRBV6-1 with TRBJ1-2, with a tentative D call TRBD1 (6 bases). Per germline, CDR1 MNHNS and CDR2 SASEGT. V gave up 0 bases and J gave up 8 bases, with 16 bases separating them. CDR3 size: 15 residues.

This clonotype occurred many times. CDR3 residues: CASSYNPSGRGVYEQYF. In DNA form, the CDR3 reads TGTGCCAGCAGTTACAATCCTAGCGGGAGAGGCGTCTACGAGCAGTACTTC. The chain links TRBV6-2 or TRBV6-3 to TRBJ2-7, with 10 bases fitting TRBD2. V shed 2 bases and J 3 bases; nucleotides not matched to a gene: 10. This CDR3 is built from 17 residues. In germline, CDR1 is MNHEY, CDR2 SVGEGT.

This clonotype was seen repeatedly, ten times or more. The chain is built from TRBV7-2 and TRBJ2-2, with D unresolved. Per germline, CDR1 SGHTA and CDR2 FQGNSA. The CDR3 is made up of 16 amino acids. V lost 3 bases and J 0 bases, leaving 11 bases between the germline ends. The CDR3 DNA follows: TGTGCCAGCAGCTTGACGACATTCGCGAACACCGGGGAGCTGTTTTTT. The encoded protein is CASSLTTFANTGELFF.

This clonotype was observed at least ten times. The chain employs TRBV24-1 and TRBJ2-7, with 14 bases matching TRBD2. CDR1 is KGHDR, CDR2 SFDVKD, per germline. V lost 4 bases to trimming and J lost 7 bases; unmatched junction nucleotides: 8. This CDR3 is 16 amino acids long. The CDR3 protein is CATSDRGTSGSQEQYF. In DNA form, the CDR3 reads TGTGCCACCAGTGACCGTGGGACTAGCGGGAGTCAGGAGCAGTACTTC.

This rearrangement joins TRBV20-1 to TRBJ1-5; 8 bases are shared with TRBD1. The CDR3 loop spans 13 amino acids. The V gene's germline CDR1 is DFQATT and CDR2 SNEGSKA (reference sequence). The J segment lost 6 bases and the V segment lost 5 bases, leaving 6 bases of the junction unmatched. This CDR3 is CSAAQGVGQPQHF. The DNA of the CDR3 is TGCAGTGCTGCACAGGGGGTCGGTCAGCCCCAGCATTTT.

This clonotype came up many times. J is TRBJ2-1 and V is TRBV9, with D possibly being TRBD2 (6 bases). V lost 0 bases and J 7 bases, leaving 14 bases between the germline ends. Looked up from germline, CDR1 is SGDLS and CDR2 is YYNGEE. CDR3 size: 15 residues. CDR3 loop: CASSVGPLAGNEQFF. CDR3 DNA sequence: TGTGCCAGCAGCGTAGGCCCACTAGCTGGTAATGAGCAGTTCTTC.

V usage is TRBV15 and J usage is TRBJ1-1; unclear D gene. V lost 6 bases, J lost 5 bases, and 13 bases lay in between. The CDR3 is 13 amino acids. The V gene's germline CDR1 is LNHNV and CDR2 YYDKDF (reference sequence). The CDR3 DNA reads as TGTGCCACCAGTAGGCCCAAGAATACTGAAGCTTTCTTT. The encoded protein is CATSRPKNTEAFF.

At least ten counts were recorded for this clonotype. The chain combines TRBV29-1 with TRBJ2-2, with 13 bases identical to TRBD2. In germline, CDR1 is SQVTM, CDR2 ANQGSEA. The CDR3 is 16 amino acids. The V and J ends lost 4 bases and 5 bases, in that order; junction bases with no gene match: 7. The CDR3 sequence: CSVVGLAGVGTGELFF. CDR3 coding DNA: TGCAGCGTTGTCGGACTAGCGGGAGTTGGGACCGGGGAGCTGTTTTTT.

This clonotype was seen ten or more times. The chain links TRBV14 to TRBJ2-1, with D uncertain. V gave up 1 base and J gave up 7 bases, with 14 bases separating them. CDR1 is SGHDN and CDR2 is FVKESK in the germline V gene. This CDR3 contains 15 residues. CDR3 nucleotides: TGTGCCAGCAGCCAAGTAGGCTCTGGATCGAATGAGCAGTTCTTC. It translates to CASSQVGSGSNEQFF.